This TCR beta chain was sequenced in a study of a mutant IDH1 vaccine in newly diagnosed glioma. Study as a whole: It was radiotherapy, temozolomide, or both that patients received previously, with most receiving both.

Unmatched junction bases numbered 7, after V lost 2 bases and J lost 4 bases. The CDR3 extends over 14 amino acids. CDR1 GTSNPN and CDR2 SVGIG come from the germline V gene (reference sequence). Time point defined: baseline, week 1 (first vaccination visit). The treatment: pre-vaccination baseline after standard-of-care therapy. Those who donated had recent WHO grade 3 or 4 IDH1-mutant, ATRX-lost astrocytomas. Assay: immunoSEQ multiplex PCR; the TCRdb copy retains only in-frame clones and omits some. Among tens of thousands of clones, over 70% were seen once, and the ten largest hold about 21%. The sequencing used PBMCs, collected from a glioma patient treated with radiotherapy, temozolomide or both. This sequence originates from a man aged 30 to 39 with glioma. This chain joins TRBV30 and TRBJ1-1, with 7 bases lining up with TRBD1. The CDR3 spells CAWSIRGLGTEAFF. The CDR3 DNA is TGTGCCTGGAGTATAAGGGGGCTTGGCACTGAAGCTTTCTTT.